What follows is one T cell receptor (beta chain) and its context. The data stem from a study of T cell responses to AZD1222 COVID-19 vaccine. V gave up 6 bases and J gave up 0 bases, with 14 bases separating them. CDR3 size: 15 residues. Per the germline V gene, CDR1 is SNHLY and CDR2 is FYNNEI. The table came from immunoSEQ multiplex PCR; TCRdb's copy has only in-frame clones and leaves some out. Seen here are some 120,000 clones, approximately 85% observed once, and the top ten hold roughly 1.6%. The sample here was peripheral blood, taken on day 0 of AZD1222 vaccination. The chain has TRBV2 and TRBJ1-2; a possible D gene is TRBD1 (5 bases). The clonotype was recovered from an adult in good health. The CDR3 reads CASRELSTANYGYTF. DNA of the CDR3: TGTGCCAGCAGAGAATTATCGACAGCTAACTATGGCTACACCTTC.